This T cell receptor (beta chain) appears in the sequencing data of a study of blood T cell repertoires in COVID-19 (dated by TCRdb to between 2020 and 2021). In terms of the full investigation: The collaborator samples originated in the United States, Italy and Spain and spanned the acute and convalescent phases of COVID-19. The prospective study material was composed of cDNA or gDNA derived from T cells, B-cell-depleted T cells, or PBMCs. Deeply sampled blood TCRbeta repertoires from subjects exposed to, actively infected with, or recovered from COVID-19 were included in the dataset. The repertoires were released in a freely available public database intended as a resource for research on the immune response to SARS-CoV-2. Samples were obtained from the ongoing ImmuneRACE study (first 160 participants) and from about 1,300 subjects provided by 6 global collaborators. Sample metadata almost always included a de-identified subject ID, COVID-19 status, age in years and sex. Where available, HLA class I and class II types were taken from metadata supplied by the sample provider and were not determined by assay-based typing. General conclusions and limits of the study: The quantity of clinical and demographic metadata differed by source and by participant and was supplied without curation.

The collaborating institutions used their own protocols to collect whole blood in K2EDTA tubes. For TCRbeta analysis, collaborators shipped samples as frozen whole blood, isolated PBMCs, or DNA extracted from either of those sample types. The immunoSEQ Assay, a bias-controlled multiplex PCR, was used to amplify TCRbeta CDR3 regions from genomic DNA. Turning to the authors' computational methods: Nucleated cell counts per sample were estimated from amplification of reference gene primers within the assay. Sequence reads were collapsed and filtered to measure the absolute abundance of every unique TCRbeta CDR3 rearrangement. For each sample, productive Simpson clonality was calculated by taking the square root of Simpson's diversity index across productive rearrangements. TCRdb's version of the immuneACCESS table is confined to in-frame rearrangements and falls short of the full clone set. An unresolved V gene accounts for under half of the shortfall where checked; the remainder is of unknown origin. That table furnishes V, J and clone size, whereas the DNA furnished D and trimming. The sample profile shows roughly 140,000 clones; around 90% of them were found once. The ten largest clones take up 1.7% of the sample.

The CDR3 spans 12 residues, from the cysteine through the phenylalanine. The sequence is cut down to CDR3 DNA, 36 bases in frame from base 1. Germline trimming: 0 bases from V, 10 bases from J; junction bases outside gene matches: 2. CDR1 and CDR2, per the germline V gene, are SGHRS and YFSETQ. A remark on this clone: Its antigen is unknown. One base away there is no much larger clone; base qualities are not given.

The sequenced sample was peripheral blood. Here the chain combines TRBV5-1 and TRBJ1-1; 8 central bases correspond to TRBD1. The TCR sequence derives from a woman in her forties or fifties with acute or convalescent COVID-19. The nucleotide sequence is TGCGCCAGCAGCTTGGGACAGGGGATAGCTTTCTTT. It encodes CASSLGQGIAFF.